Each of the 22 T cell receptor beta chains below was sequenced from the same sample in a study of blood T cells in healthy people across ages. Through a sample-barcoded 5' primer and a J-beta primer mix, a second PCR was run for roughly 6 to 12 cycles. TCRdb processed the 5' RACE reads anew with MiXCR; each CDR3 protein has one entry. The profile covers hundreds of thousands of distinct CDR3 sequences, with about 53% appearing a single time and 30% to 45% taken by the ten largest. What was sequenced was blood. The receptors derive from a man between 60 and 75 years old in good health.

The chain joins TRBV2 to TRBJ1-5; 8 bases are a match to TRBD1. The V segment lost 7 bases and the J segment 2 bases; nucleotides outside the gene matches: 4. There are 14 residues in the CDR3. Germline V gene data show CDR1 as SNHLY and CDR2 as FYNNEI. CDR3 nucleotide sequence: TGTGCCAGCAATGGACAGGGCGGCAATCAGCCCCAGCATTTT. Translation: CASNGQGGNQPQHF.

The chain's CDR3 is CASSADSAYGYTF. CDR3 coding DNA: TGCGCCAGCAGCGCGGACAGTGCATATGGCTACACCTTC. The genes are TRBV5-1 and TRBJ1-2; a possible D gene is TRBD1 (6 bases). The germline V gene encodes CDR1 SGHRS and CDR2 YFSETQ. Trimming pared 4 bases from V and 5 bases from J, leaving 12 bases between. The CDR3 has 13 amino acids.

The chain uses TRBV7-9 and TRBJ2-6; perhaps D is TRBD1 or TRBD2 (6 bases each). Trimming shortened V by 6 bases and J by 0 bases, and 18 bases separated the two germline ends. The germline V gene encodes CDR1 SEHNR and CDR2 FQNEAQ (reference sequence). The CDR3 consists of 18 residues. CDR3: CASSSSRTAGSGANVLTF. As DNA, the CDR3 is TGTGCCAGCAGTAGTTCTCGGACAGCGGGCTCTGGGGCCAACGTCCTGACTTTC.

The gene calls are TRBV7-7 and TRBJ2-3; D gene unclear. Per germline, CDR1 SSHAT and CDR2 FNYEAQ (reference sequence). The CDR3 sequence is 15 residues long. V was pared by 2 bases and J by 0 bases, with 9 bases between. CDR3 bases: TGTGCCAGCAGCTTAATCGGGTCTAGCACAGATACGCAGTATTTT. Translated: CASSLIGSSTDTQYF.

The chain is built from TRBV7-9 and TRBJ1-6; 10 bases fit TRBD1. V lost 7 bases and J lost 4; bases outside the gene matches: 7. This CDR3 is 16 amino acids long. Looked up from germline, CDR1 is SEHNR and CDR2 is FQNEAQ (reference sequence). The CDR3 DNA is TGTGCCAGCACCTTGGGGGACAGGGGATATAATTCACCCCTCCACTTT. Its protein is CASTLGDRGYNSPLHF.

This rearrangement joins TRBV24-1 to TRBJ2-3; 7 nucleotides match TRBD1. Germline V CDR1 and CDR2: KGHDR, SFDVKD. The CDR3 is made up of 17 amino acids. The V segment lost 9 bases and the J segment 0 bases; nucleotides outside the gene matches: 14. The CDR3 DNA is TGTGCCACCGGAGTTACAGGGGAGCCTACTAGCACAGATACGCAGTATTTT. Its translation is CATGVTGEPTSTDTQYF.

V is TRBV6-5 and J is TRBJ2-2; 9 bases are a match to TRBD1. Germline-derived CDR1 and CDR2 are MNHEY and SVGAGI. The CDR3 sequence is 14 residues long. V shed 6 bases, J shed 6 bases, and the junction held 5 bases outside the gene matches. The CDR3, as DNA: TGTGCCAGCAGCCGGGACAGGGAATCCGGGGAGCTGTTTTTT. Encoded protein: CASSRDRESGELFF.

V is TRBV29-1 and J is TRBJ2-1; no clear D. The CDR3 has 11 residues. Germline assignment: CDR1 SQVTM and CDR2 ANQGSEA. V was pared by 7 bases and J by 8 bases, with 12 bases between. CDR3 DNA: TGCAGCGAGGTCTTAAGGGATGAGCAGTTCTTC. Its protein product is CSEVLRDEQFF.

There are a few counts of this clonotype. This rearrangement joins TRBV10-1 to TRBJ2-7; no firm D call. The CDR3 has 15 residues. CDR1 and CDR2 from the germline V gene are WNHNN and SYGVQD (reference sequence). Trimming pared 3 bases from V and 2 bases from J, leaving 14 bases between. CDR3 sequence reads: CASSDPGRTPYEQYF. The CDR3 DNA sequence: TGCGCCAGCAGTGACCCCGGACGGACCCCCTACGAGCAGTACTTC.

In its sample, this clonotype was seen a few times. V is TRBV29-1 and J is TRBJ2-5; D possibly corresponds to TRBD2 (6 bases). V lost 4 bases and J lost 0, with 9 bases in between. Germline assignment: CDR1 SQVTM and CDR2 ANQGSEA. The CDR3 contains 13 residues. The CDR3 DNA sequence: TGCAGCGTTGCCCGGGGGAACCAAGAGACCCAGTACTTC. Amino acid sequence: CSVARGNQETQYF.

This clonotype has only a few counts. The rearrangement links TRBV7-9 to TRBJ2-7; D assignment may be TRBD1 or TRBD2 (5 bases each). The CDR3 extends over 13 amino acids. Trimming removed 8 bases from V and 0 bases from J, with 11 bases in between. Per germline, CDR1 SEHNR and CDR2 FQNEAQ (reference sequence). The DNA of the CDR3 is TGTGCCAGCGGGGGAAGGGGCTCCTACGAGCAGTACTTC. It yields the protein CASGGRGSYEQYF.

This chain joins TRBV12-3 or TRBV12-4 and TRBJ2-3; possibly TRBD2 for D (5 bases). The CDR3 consists of 14 residues. V shed 3 bases and J shed 3 bases, with 10 bases lying between them. CDR3 amino acids: CASSFRAVTDTQYF. Written as DNA, the CDR3 is TGTGCCAGCAGTTTCAGAGCGGTAACAGATACGCAGTATTTT.

The genes are TRBV6-5 and TRBJ1-2; TRBD1 aligns across 7 bases. CDR3 length: 14 residues. CDR1 MNHEY and CDR2 SVGAGI come from the germline V gene. V dropped 6 bases and J dropped 4; count of bases not matched to a gene: 8. The CDR3 bases are TGTGCCAGCAGGGGGGACAGTGCCTTCTATGGCTACACCTTC. This codes for CASRGDSAFYGYTF.

This sequence joins TRBV29-1 and TRBJ1-1; TRBD1 is a possible D gene (6 bases). Trimming took 5 bases from V and 1 from J, leaving 11 bases between them. The CDR3 loop spans 13 amino acids. CDR1 SQVTM and CDR2 ANQGSEA come from the germline V gene. Here the CDR3 reads CSVSGDRNTEAFF. The CDR3, as DNA: TGCAGCGTTTCAGGGGATAGGAACACTGAAGCTTTCTTT. Full variable domain (remainder filled in from reference TRBV29-1 and TRBJ1-1): SAVISQKPSRDICQRGTSLTIQCQVDSQVTMMFWYRQQPGQSLTLIATANQGSEATYESGFVIDKFPISRPNLTFSTLTVSNMSPEDSSIYLCSVSGDRNTEAFFGQGTRLTVV.

The chain recombines TRBV7-2 with TRBJ2-5; TRBD2 agrees at 8 bases. The V gene end was trimmed by 5 bases and the J gene end by 11 bases; junction bases not matched to a gene: 13. The CDR3 contains 14 residues. The V gene's germline CDR1 is SGHTA and CDR2 FQGNSA. In DNA, the CDR3 is TGTGCCAGCAGCCCCGGGACTAGGTTGGGTGAGCAGTACTTC. Encoded protein: CASSPGTRLGEQYF.

The gene calls are TRBV29-1 and TRBJ2-7, with TRBD2 identical over 13 bases. Germline values: CDR1 SQVTM, CDR2 ANQGSEA. Trimming cost V 4 bases and J 2 bases; bases outside gene matches: 5. The CDR3 loop spans 15 amino acids. CDR3 coding DNA: TGCAGCGTTGTTGGGGGGACTAGCGGGACCTACGAGCAGTACTTC. Residues: CSVVGGTSGTYEQYF.

The V call is TRBV5-6, the J call TRBJ2-7; no clear D gene. The CDR3 sequence is 14 residues long. Per the germline V gene, CDR1 is SGHDT and CDR2 is YYEEEE. Trimming took off 0 bases at V and 1 base at J, with 8 bases between the two ends. DNA of the CDR3: TGTGCCAGCAGCTTGGTAACTTCTTCCTACGAGCAGTACTTC. Translation gives CASSLVTSSYEQYF. The complete variable domain, with remaining parts taken from reference TRBV5-6 and TRBJ2-7, reads DAGVTQSPTHLIKTRGQQVTLRCSPKSGHDTVSWYQQALGQGPQFIFQYYEEEERQRGNFPDRFSGHQFPNYSSELNVNALLLGDSALYLCASSLVTSSYEQYFGPGTRLTVT.

The gene calls are TRBV12-3 or TRBV12-4 and TRBJ2-1; TRBD2 matches at 8 bases. V lost 6 bases and J lost 4; bases outside the gene matches: 8. The CDR3 contains 15 residues. The CDR3 nucleotides read TGTGCCAGCAGAAGGGGACTAGAGAAATACAATGAGCAGTTCTTC. Translation gives CASRRGLEKYNEQFF.

This chain connects TRBV20-1 to TRBJ2-3; D gene ambiguous. V was pared by 3 bases and J by 7 bases, with 14 bases between. The V gene's germline CDR1 is DFQATT and CDR2 SNEGSKA (reference sequence). The CDR3 extends over 13 amino acids. CDR3 protein: CSASPVVANTQYF. The CDR3 DNA sequence: TGCAGTGCTAGCCCAGTAGTGGCTAATACGCAGTATTTT.

The rearrangement uses TRBV7-2 and TRBJ1-2; tentative D call: TRBD1 (5 bases). The CDR3 extends over 15 amino acids. Trimming cost V 6 bases and J 4 bases, with 18 bases left between them. Per germline, CDR1 SGHTA and CDR2 FQGNSA. The CDR3 DNA follows: TGTGCCAGCAGTTCCCATTCCGGGACGCGCTATGGCTACACCTTC. Amino acid sequence: CASSSHSGTRYGYTF.

This chain links TRBV2 with TRBJ2-7; D tentatively reads TRBD1 or TRBD2 (5 bases each). The CDR3 contains 15 residues. V gave up 6 bases and J gave up 2 bases, with 17 bases separating them. Germline CDR1 is SNHLY and CDR2 is FYNNEI. The CDR3 nucleotides read TGTGCCAGCAGCGGTACCGGGACCTCTGCCTACGAGCAGTACTTC. It encodes CASSGTGTSAYEQYF.

The rearrangement links TRBV4-1 to TRBJ2-7; TRBD1 matches at 7 bases. The germline V gene encodes CDR1 MGHRA and CDR2 YSYEKL. The CDR3 sequence is 14 residues long. V shed 2 bases, J shed 5 bases, and the junction held 6 bases outside the gene matches. The CDR3, as DNA: TGCGCCAGCAGCCAAAGCGGACAGGTTCACGAGCAGTACTTC. This sequence encodes CASSQSGQVHEQYF.